This TCR beta chain was identified in a study of CD8 T cells in cerebrospinal fluid in Alzheimer's disease. This clonotype shows up as medium-sized by frequency. No DNA is given; TCRdb re-called the 10x single-cell sequencing reads and lists each CDR3 protein once. The sample has some 1,100 distinct CDR3 sequences; the top ten hold about 7.8%. The TCR was taken from a human donor in good health. The sequenced sample consisted of cerebrospinal fluid.

CDR3 region: CASSSQRGPQHF. V gene TRBV28 combines with J gene TRBJ1-5; TCRdb selects TRBD1, and the lack of DNA leaves this call unchecked. Germline V lookup: CDR1 MDHEN, CDR2 SYDVKM. The length of the CDR3 is 12 residues.